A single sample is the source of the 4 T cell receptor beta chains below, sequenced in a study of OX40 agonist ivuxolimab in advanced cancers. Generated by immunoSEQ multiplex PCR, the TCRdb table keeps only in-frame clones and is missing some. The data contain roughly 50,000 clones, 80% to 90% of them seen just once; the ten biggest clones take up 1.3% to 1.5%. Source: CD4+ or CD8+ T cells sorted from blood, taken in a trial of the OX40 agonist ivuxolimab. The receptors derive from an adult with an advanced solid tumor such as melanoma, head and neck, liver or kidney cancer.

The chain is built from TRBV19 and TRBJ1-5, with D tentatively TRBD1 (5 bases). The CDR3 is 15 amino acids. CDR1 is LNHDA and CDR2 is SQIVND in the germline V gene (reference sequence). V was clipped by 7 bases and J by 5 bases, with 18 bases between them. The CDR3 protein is CASNPDQGRDQPQHF. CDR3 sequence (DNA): TGTGCCAGTAACCCGGACCAGGGAAGGGATCAGCCCCAGCATTTT.

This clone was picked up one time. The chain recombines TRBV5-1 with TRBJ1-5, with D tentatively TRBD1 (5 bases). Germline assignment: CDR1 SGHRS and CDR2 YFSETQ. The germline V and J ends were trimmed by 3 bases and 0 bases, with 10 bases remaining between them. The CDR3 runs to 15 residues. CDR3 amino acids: CASSWQGDSNQPQHF. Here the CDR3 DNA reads TGCGCCAGCAGCTGGCAGGGCGATAGCAATCAGCCCCAGCATTTT.

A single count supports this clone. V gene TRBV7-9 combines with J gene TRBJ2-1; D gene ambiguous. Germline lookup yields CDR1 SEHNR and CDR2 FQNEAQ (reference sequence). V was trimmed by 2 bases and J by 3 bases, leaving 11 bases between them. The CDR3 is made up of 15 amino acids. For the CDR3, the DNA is TGTGCCAGCAGCTTAATCTATAGGGTCTACAATGAGCAGTTCTTC. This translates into CASSLIYRVYNEQFF.

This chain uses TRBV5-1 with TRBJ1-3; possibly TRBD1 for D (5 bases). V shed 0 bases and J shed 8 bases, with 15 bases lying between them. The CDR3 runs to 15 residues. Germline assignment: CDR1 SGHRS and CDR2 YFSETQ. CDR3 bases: TGCGCCAGCAGCTTGGGGGGGACTGGCGTGGACACCATATATTTT. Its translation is CASSLGGTGVDTIYF.